These 17 T cell receptor beta chains were all obtained from the same sample, sequenced in a study of blood T cells in healthy people across ages. A second PCR, run for roughly 7 to 12 cycles, used a sample-barcoded 5' primer plus a J-beta primer mix. TCRdb re-derived calls from the 5' RACE reads in MiXCR, one entry per CDR3 protein. The data show about 970,000 distinct CDR3 sequences, with roughly 51% seen just once and about 22% held by the top ten. The sample taken for sequencing was blood. Receptors were obtained from a woman aged 60-75 years in good health.

The chain couples TRBV5-1 to TRBJ2-1; 10 bases agree with TRBD2. The DNA end lines up better with TRBJ2-7; the J call may be wrong. Looked up from germline, CDR1 is SGHRS and CDR2 is YFSETQ. The CDR3 has 15 residues. The CDR3 loop is CASSWASGGEDEQYF. CDR3 sequence (DNA): TGCGCCAGCAGCTGGGCTAGCGGGGGTGAGGATGAGCAGTACTTC.

The J gene is TRBJ1-2, the V gene TRBV28; D is unresolved. V lost 6 bases to trimming and J lost 8 bases, with 25 bases between them. The CDR3 contains 16 residues. Germline CDR1 reads MDHEN; CDR2 reads SYDVKM. The CDR3 is CASRPHSFSGSGGYTF. CDR3 DNA sequence: TGTGCCAGCAGACCGCACAGTTTTTCCGGCTCTGGGGGCTACACCTTC.

The chain is built from TRBV20-1 and TRBJ2-1; TRBD2 is a possible D gene (6 bases). CDR1 and CDR2 (germline): DFQATT, SNEGSKA (reference sequence). This CDR3 is built from 17 residues. V lost 4 bases, J lost 1 base, and 20 bases lay in between. The CDR3 region is CSATSDFTFRSYNEQFF. The CDR3 DNA sequence: TGCAGTGCTACTAGCGACTTTACCTTTAGGTCCTACAATGAGCAGTTCTTC.

This chain's CDR3 is CASSLALGGSAYEQYF. The CDR3 DNA follows: TGTGCCAGCAGCTTAGCCCTTGGGGGTTCAGCCTACGAGCAGTACTTC. The chain joins TRBV7-9 to TRBJ2-7, with D perhaps given as TRBD1 or TRBD2 (5 bases each). The CDR3 runs to 16 residues. The V gene lost 0 bases and the J gene lost 2 bases, with 14 bases spanning the gap. Germline CDR1 is SEHNR and CDR2 is FQNEAQ (reference sequence).

The rearrangement uses TRBV29-1 and TRBJ1-2; weak D call: TRBD1 (5 bases). The CDR3 has 13 amino acids. CDR1 and CDR2 from the germline V gene are SQVTM and ANQGSEA. V lost 0 bases and J lost 6, with 11 bases in between. In DNA, the CDR3 is TGCAGCGTTGAAGATCGATTAGGGGATGGCTACACCTTC. This codes for CSVEDRLGDGYTF.

The chain uses TRBV12-3 or TRBV12-4 and TRBJ2-6; D remains unclear. This CDR3 has 15 residues. Trimming left V 7 bases short and J 1 base short, with 11 bases between. The chain's CDR3 is CASTNSVSGANVLTF. As DNA, the CDR3 is TGTGCCAGCACCAATTCGGTGTCTGGGGCCAACGTCCTGACTTTC.

This clonotype was seen more than once but under ten times. The chain carries TRBV7-9 and TRBJ2-1, with D unclear. Trimming took off 8 bases at V and 4 bases at J, with 9 bases between the two ends. From germline, CDR1 is SEHNR and CDR2 FQNEAQ (reference sequence). CDR3 length: 12 residues. The CDR3 coding sequence is TGTGCCAGCCTTGGTGGGTACAATGAGCAGTTCTTC. Its translation: CASLGGYNEQFF. Using reference TRBV7-9 and TRBJ2-1 for the parts outside the CDR3, the full variable domain is DTGVSQNPRHKITKRGQNVTFRCDPISEHNRLYWYRQTLGQGPEFLTYFQNEAQLEKSRLLSDRFSAERPKGSFSTLEIQRTEQGDSAMYLCASLGGYNEQFFGPGTRLTVL.

This clonotype was seen at least ten times. The CDR3 bases are TGCAGTGCTAGAGGGCGACTAGCGGGGGGTGTAAATGAGCAGTTCTTC. Protein: CSARGRLAGGVNEQFF. The V call is TRBV20-1, the J call TRBJ2-1, with 13 bases fitting TRBD2. Trimming at V came to 1 base and at J to 7 bases, leaving 7 bases not matched to a gene. The CDR3 has 16 residues. Per germline, CDR1 DFQATT and CDR2 SNEGSKA (reference sequence).

The chain employs TRBV2 and TRBJ2-1, with TRBD2 matching over 7 bases. Germline values: CDR1 SNHLY, CDR2 FYNNEI. V lost 7 bases to trimming and J lost 9 bases; unmatched junction nucleotides: 12. CDR3 length: 14 amino acids. As DNA, the CDR3 is TGTGCCAGCACCGGGACTACGCTCGGTGGTGAGCAGTTCTTC. This translates into CASTGTTLGGEQFF.

The chain couples TRBV7-2 to TRBJ1-4; a possible D gene is TRBD1 (5 bases). Trimming pared 4 bases from V and 7 bases from J, leaving 16 bases between. This CDR3 has 15 amino acids. Germline CDR1 reads SGHTA; CDR2 reads FQGNSA. The CDR3 is CASSSPGPGSEKLFF. CDR3 DNA: TGTGCCAGCAGCTCGCCGGGCCCAGGGAGTGAAAAACTGTTTTTT.

V gene TRBV12-3 or TRBV12-4 combines with J gene TRBJ2-3, with D hard to call. The length of the CDR3 is 14 residues. Trimming cost V 0 bases and J 4 bases, with 8 bases left between them. The DNA of the CDR3 is TGTGCCAGCAGTTTAGCCTCTGAAGCAGATACGCAGTATTTT. Translating it yields CASSLASEADTQYF.

The chain has TRBV4-1 and TRBJ2-3; no clear D gene. Trimming stripped 3 bases from V and 2 bases from J, with 15 bases between. This CDR3 is 16 amino acids long. Germline V CDR1 and CDR2: MGHRA, YSYEKL. CDR3 residues: CASSHSPTEPTDTQYF. Here the CDR3 DNA reads TGCGCCAGCAGCCACTCCCCTACGGAACCCACAGATACGCAGTATTTT.

The chain joins TRBV4-3 to TRBJ2-1, with D tentatively TRBD1 or TRBD2 (5 bases each). V was shortened by 0 bases and J by 4 bases, with 16 bases between the two germline ends. The CDR3 extends over 17 amino acids. The germline gives CDR1 LGHNA, CDR2 YSLEER. This CDR3 is CASSQDMGPGLYNEQFF. CDR3 bases: TGCGCCAGCAGCCAAGATATGGGTCCGGGGCTTTACAATGAGCAGTTCTTC.

The table lists this clonotype with a few counts. The rearrangement links TRBV4-1 to TRBJ1-1, with D perhaps matching TRBD1 (6 bases). Germline V CDR1 and CDR2: MGHRA, YSYEKL. The CDR3 totals 15 residues. Trimming left V 3 bases short and J 1 base short, with 12 bases between. The CDR3 coding sequence is TGCGCCAGCAGCCAGGATCTACAGGGGAACACTGAAGCTTTCTTT. It translates to CASSQDLQGNTEAFF.

This chain links TRBV18 with TRBJ1-2; 8 bases line up with TRBD1. The CDR3 loop spans 17 amino acids. V shed 4 bases, J shed 2 bases, and the junction held 12 bases outside the gene matches. Germline V CDR1 and CDR2: KGHSH, LQKENI. The CDR3 nucleotides are TGTGCCAGCTCACTCTTAATGGACAGGGTGAAAAACTATGGCTACACCTTC. Amino acid sequence: CASSLLMDRVKNYGYTF.

CDR3 amino acids: CSANPTSGTRYTQYF. The CDR3, as DNA: TGCAGTGCTAACCCGACTAGCGGGACCCGCTATACGCAGTATTTT. V gene TRBV20-1 combines with J gene TRBJ2-3, with 11 positions matching TRBD2. In germline, CDR1 is DFQATT, CDR2 SNEGSKA (reference sequence). The J segment lost 7 bases and the V segment lost 4 bases, leaving 10 bases of the junction unmatched. CDR3 size: 15 residues.

The chain uses TRBV24-1 and TRBJ2-5; D remains ambiguous. V was cut by 7 bases and J by 5 bases, with 10 bases left in between. CDR3 length: 12 amino acids. Germline assignment: CDR1 KGHDR and CDR2 SFDVKD. As DNA, the CDR3 is TGTGCCACCAGCGGTAGTCCCGAGACCCAGTACTTC. Amino acid sequence: CATSGSPETQYF.